This T cell receptor beta chain was identified in a study of spatial heterogeneity in lung cancer. Study findings and constraints: Relative to follow-up, resection was when ubiquitous expanded tumor TCRs appeared more in blood.

Regarding time point: sample taken at primary tumor resection. Sequencing was performed on whole RNA extracted from tumor and nontumor lung tissue, or from frozen PBMC, and the material was left unsorted. TCRdb reanalysed the 5' RACE reads using MiXCR and keeps one entry per CDR3 protein. Among about 45,000 distinct CDR3 sequences listed, 12% were seen once. This clonotype showed up many times. What it binds is unknown. The germline V and J ends were trimmed by 5 bases and 3 bases, with 11 bases remaining between them. Germline V lookup: CDR1 SGHTA, CDR2 FQGNSA. CDR3 length equals 13 residues. The chain is built from TRBV7-2 and TRBJ2-7, with D possibly being TRBD2 (5 bases). The source of this sequence is a female donor with early-stage non-small cell lung cancer. The sequencing here drew on PBMCs, taken at surgery. The CDR3, as DNA: TGTGCCAGCAGCCCTAGCCCGGACTACGAGCAGTACTTC. This encodes CASSPSPDYEQYF.